This T cell receptor beta chain was retrieved from a study of T cell responses to AZD1222 COVID-19 vaccine (dated by TCRdb to about 2021). Background for the entire study: Because spike-specific TCR depth and breadth did not differ between the two schedules, AZD1222 recipients who got a second dose at roughly 4 weeks were pooled with those who got a second dose at roughly 12 weeks. A total of approximately 240 trial participants underwent TCR sequencing, of whom 200 to 220 had received two doses of AZD1222 and some 25 had received two doses of the MenACWY control vaccine. Trial participants were enrolled by age into 18-55, 56-69 and 70-plus year subgroups, with 148, 28 and 57 TCR-sequenced participants respectively. The investigation overall reported the following: Only 5 to 7 AZD1222 recipients were SARS-CoV-2 seropositive at baseline, limiting conclusions about previously exposed vaccinees. Because no day 14 peak-response samples were available, the repertoires could be characterized only after the peak T cell response. CD4 TCRs associated with the vaccine covered the entire spike protein, and the dominant responses were in regions 160-218 and 743-854. In the small 56-69-year group, the increase in depth fell short of significance, most likely because of low power. Spike-specific TCR breadth and depth rose significantly after two AZD1222 doses compared with day 0 and with MenACWY recipients. Participants were mostly white British and included more females than males, and it was suggested by the authors that clonal diversity may have been underestimated. Reportedly, almost half of the unique spike-specific TCRs recognized epitopes lying outside the regions that are mutated in the B.1.351 and B.1.1.7 variants.

The CDR3 regions of human TCRbeta chains were analyzed by immunosequencing. The paper's processing steps were these. TCRs in the repertoires were compared against a reference library of SARS-CoV-2-specific TCRs that had been generated with the MIRA antigen-specificity platform. Breadth was defined as the fraction of unique TCRs that were SARS-CoV-2-associated. Depth was defined as the fraction of total T cells that were SARS-CoV-2-associated. Each spike-specific TCR was assigned to its reactive spike region and to a CD4 or CD8 class using the MIRA data. Log10-transformed breadth and depth values were compared by one-way ANOVA with Sidak's multiple comparisons tests. In TCRdb, the immuneACCESS table is reduced to in-frame sequences with V and J assigned. These tables do not hold every clone; where another copy was compared, an unresolved V gene accounts for under half, and the others remain unexplained. D and trimming were read from the DNA, whereas the V and J calls and clone size are those reported in that table. Across this sample there are roughly 120,000 clones, with more than 85% seen only once. The ten largest clones add up to around 7.5% of the sample.

CDR1 and CDR2 are drawn from the germline V gene: SGHTS, YDEGEE. Trimming at the junction amounts to 2 bases on V and 3 bases on J, and the germline ends lie 15 bases apart. The CDR3 measures 16 amino acids from cysteine to phenylalanine. CDR3 DNA only is kept here, 48 bases in frame from base 1. Interpreted using the paper, the time point label stands for: baseline before first vaccination. The vaccinee samples were drawn from two UK trials, COV001 and COV002, one of which was a single-blind randomized controlled phase 2/3 trial testing AZD1222 (ChAdOx1 nCoV-19) in healthy adults. For TCRbeta chain sequencing, PBMC samples were collected from trial participants at day 0 and at day 28 after the second dose. Turning to this clone: What antigen it recognizes has not been identified. No base quality values were provided; no much bigger clone lies one nucleotide off.

This receptor was obtained from an adult in good health. The sequences come from peripheral blood, collected on day 0 of AZD1222 vaccination. This chain is built from TRBV5-8 and TRBJ2-1; TRBD1 could be the D gene, as 6 bases match. The sequence in DNA is TGTGCCAGCAGCTTTTCCCAGGGGACCATCTACAATGAGCAGTTCTTC. Translated, it gives CASSFSQGTIYNEQFF.